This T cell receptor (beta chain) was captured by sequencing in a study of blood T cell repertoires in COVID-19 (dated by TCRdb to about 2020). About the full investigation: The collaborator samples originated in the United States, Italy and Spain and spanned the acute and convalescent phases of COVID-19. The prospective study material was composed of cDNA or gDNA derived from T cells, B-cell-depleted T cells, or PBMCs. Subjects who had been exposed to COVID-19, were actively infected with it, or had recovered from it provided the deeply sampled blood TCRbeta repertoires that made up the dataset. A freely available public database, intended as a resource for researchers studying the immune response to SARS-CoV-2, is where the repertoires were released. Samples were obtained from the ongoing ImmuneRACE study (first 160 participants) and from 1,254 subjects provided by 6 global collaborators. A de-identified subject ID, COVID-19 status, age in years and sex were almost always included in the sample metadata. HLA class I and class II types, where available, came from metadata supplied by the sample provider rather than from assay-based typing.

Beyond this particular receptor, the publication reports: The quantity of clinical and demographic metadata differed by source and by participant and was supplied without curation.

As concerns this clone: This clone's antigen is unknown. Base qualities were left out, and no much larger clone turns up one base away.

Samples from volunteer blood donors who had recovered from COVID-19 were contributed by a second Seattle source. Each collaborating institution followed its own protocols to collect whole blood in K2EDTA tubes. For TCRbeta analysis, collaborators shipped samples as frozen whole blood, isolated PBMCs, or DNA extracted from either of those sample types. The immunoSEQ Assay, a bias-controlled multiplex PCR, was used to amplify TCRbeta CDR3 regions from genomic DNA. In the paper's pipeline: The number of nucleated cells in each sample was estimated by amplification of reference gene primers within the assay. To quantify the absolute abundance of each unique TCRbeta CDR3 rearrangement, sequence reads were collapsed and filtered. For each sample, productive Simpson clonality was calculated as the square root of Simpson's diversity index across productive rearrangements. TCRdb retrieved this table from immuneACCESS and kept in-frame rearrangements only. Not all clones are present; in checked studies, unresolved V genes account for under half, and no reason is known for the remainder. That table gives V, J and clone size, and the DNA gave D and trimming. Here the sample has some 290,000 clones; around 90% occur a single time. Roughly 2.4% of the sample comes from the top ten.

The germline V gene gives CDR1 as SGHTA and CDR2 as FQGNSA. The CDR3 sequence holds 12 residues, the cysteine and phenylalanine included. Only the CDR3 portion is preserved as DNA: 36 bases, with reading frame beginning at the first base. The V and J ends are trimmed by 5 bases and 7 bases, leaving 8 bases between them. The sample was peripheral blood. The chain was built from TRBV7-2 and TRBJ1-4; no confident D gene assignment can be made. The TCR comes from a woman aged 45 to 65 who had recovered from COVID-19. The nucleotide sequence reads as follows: TGTGCCAGCAGCCCTAGAGCTGAAAAACTGTTTTTT. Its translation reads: CASSPRAEKLFF. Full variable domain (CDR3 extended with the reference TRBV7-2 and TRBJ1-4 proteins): GAGVSQSPSNKVTEKGKDVELRCDPISGHTALYWYRQSLGQGLEFLIYFQGNSAPDKSGLPSDRFSAERTGGSVSTLTIQRTQQEDSAVYLCASSPRAEKLFFGSGTQLSVL.